A selection of T cell receptor beta chains follows, all from one sample in a study of T cell changes during pregnancy in multiple sclerosis. Profiled with immunoSEQ multiplex PCR; TCRdb holds only in-frame clones, not every one. This table has 40,000 to 60,000 clones, 85% to 95% appearing once. Specimen: CD8+ T cells from peripheral blood mononuclear cells, collected in the first trimester of pregnancy. Source of these receptors: a female donor with multiple sclerosis, enrolled in a pregnancy study. Both conserved end residues are part of each CDR3. The D gene is left open where the match is weak. Expanded clones get a size class; other rows say once, few or many, or leave the size out.

d_gene	v_gene	abundance	j_gene	CDR3nt	CDR3aa
NA	TRBV25-1	once	TRBJ1-5	TGTGCCAGCAGTAATAACTACAATCAGCCCCAGCATTTT	CASSNNYNQPQHF
NA	TRBV5-5	NA	TRBJ1-2	TGTGCCAGCAGCTTGGAACCCCGTCAACCGCGGGGCTACACCTTC	CASSLEPRQPRGYTF
TRBD2	TRBV11-2	NA	TRBJ2-1	TGTGCCAGCAGCTTAGGGACTAGCGGGAGGGGGGAGCAGTTCTTC	CASSLGTSGRGEQFF
TRBD1	TRBV7-8	NA	TRBJ2-1	TGTGCCAGCAGTCCCAGACAGGGCCGGTTCGACCCGCCATCCTACAATGAGCAGTTCTTC	CASSPRQGRFDPPSYNEQFF
TRBD1	TRBV27	few	TRBJ1-1	TGTGCCAGCAGAGACAGGGCGAGGACTGAAGCTTTCTTT	CASRDRARTEAFF
TRBD2	TRBV19	NA	TRBJ2-1	TGTGCCAGTAGTATAGGGGGACTAGCGCCCTACAATGAGCAGTTCTTC	CASSIGGLAPYNEQFF
NA	TRBV9	NA	TRBJ1-1	TGTGCCAGCAGCGGAGGGGGACATTACACTGAAGCTTTCTTT	CASSGGGHYTEAFF
TRBD1	TRBV11-3	once	TRBJ2-1	TGTGCCAGCAGCCCAAGGACAGGCGTCTCCTACAATGAGCAGTTCTTC	CASSPRTGVSYNEQFF
NA	TRBV4-1	NA	TRBJ2-7	TGCGCCAGCAGCCCCACGACAGGCGCAAGCTACGAGCAGTACTTC	CASSPTTGASYEQYF
NA	TRBV12-5	NA	TRBJ1-4	TGTGCTAGTGGTTTCGAGTCAACTAATGAAAAACTGTTTTTT	CASGFESTNEKLFF
TRBD2	TRBV27	NA	TRBJ2-7	TGTGCCAGCAGTCCGGGGACTAGCGGGAGCTACGAGCAGTACTTC	CASSPGTSGSYEQYF
TRBD1	TRBV23-1	once	TRBJ2-7	TGCGCCAGCAACGTACAGGGGGCAGTCGACGAGCAGTACTTC	CASNVQGAVDEQYF
NA	TRBV7-9	NA	TRBJ2-1	TGTGCCAGCAGCTTAGCTGCAGGGTATGAGCAGTTCTTC	CASSLAAGYEQFF
NA	TRBV18	NA	TRBJ1-1	TGTGCCAGCTCCCCCACGGGGGGCCTACAAGCTTTCTTT	CASSPTGGLQAFF
NA	TRBV7-9	NA	TRBJ1-1	TGTGCCCAACTTGCCGTCGATACCCTCGAGGCTTTCTTT	CAQLAVDTLEAFF
NA	TRBV7-3	NA	TRBJ1-1	TGTGCCAGCAGCTTAGGGCAGAACACTGAAGCTTTCTTT	CASSLGQNTEAFF
TRBD1	TRBV4-2	NA	TRBJ2-1	TGTGCCAGCAGCCAAGACCCAGACAGGGGGTTCAATGAGCAGTTCTTC	CASSQDPDRGFNEQFF
TRBD1	TRBV13	NA	TRBJ2-7	TGTGCCAGCAGCTTGAGGTCGACAGGGGACGCACTCCTCACCTACGAGCAGTACTTC	CASSLRSTGDALLTYEQYF
NA	TRBV6-5	NA	TRBJ2-1	TGTGCCAGCAGTTACTCGAAGGCAGGGGCCTACAATGAGCAGTTCTTC	CASSYSKAGAYNEQFF
NA	TRBV5-1	NA	TRBJ1-1	TGCGCCAGCAGCTTTAGCCCCGCGGCGGAGGGTGAAGCTTTCTTT	CASSFSPAAEGEAFF
NA	TRBV18	NA	TRBJ2-7	TGTGCCAGCTCACCCGGGAGAAACTACGAGCAGTACTTC	CASSPGRNYEQYF
TRBD1	TRBV30	NA	TRBJ2-2	TGTGCCTGGAGTGTACTGGACAGGGTCGGGGAGCTGTTTTTT	CAWSVLDRVGELFF
TRBD1	TRBV5-6	NA	TRBJ1-5	TGTGCCAGCAGCTTGTCAGGGGGTTACAGCAATCAGCCCCAGCATTTT	CASSLSGGYSNQPQHF
TRBD1	TRBV13	NA	TRBJ1-2	TGTGCCAGCAGCACTCGACAGGGGGCATTTCCCTATGGCTACACCTTC	CASSTRQGAFPYGYTF
TRBD1	TRBV6-5	NA	TRBJ1-2	TGTGCCAGCAGTTCCGGGACAGGGTTGGTCGGCTACACCTTC	CASSSGTGLVGYTF
NA	TRBV4-3	NA	TRBJ2-4	TGCGCCAGCAGCCAAGCGGGAGCAGCCAAAAACATTCAGTACTTC	CASSQAGAAKNIQYF
TRBD1	TRBV5-1	NA	TRBJ2-3	TGCGCCAGCAGCCCACCGCCCGACAGGGTATTTTCAGATACGCAGTATTTT	CASSPPPDRVFSDTQYF
NA	TRBV7-8	NA	TRBJ2-1	TGTGCCAGCAGCTCGGGCTACAATGAGCAGTTCTTC	CASSSGYNEQFF
TRBD2	TRBV4-1	NA	TRBJ2-7	TGCGCCAGCAGCCAAGCTAGCGGGGCCTCCTCCTACGAGCAGTACTTC	CASSQASGASSYEQYF
TRBD1	TRBV4-3	NA	TRBJ2-7	TGCGCCAGCAGCCAGGGACAGGGGGCTCCCTACGAGCAGTACTTC	CASSQGQGAPYEQYF
NA	TRBV7-9	NA	TRBJ1-2	TGTGCCAGCAGCTTAGGCTCGGGACACCACTATGGCTACACCTTC	CASSLGSGHHYGYTF
TRBD1	TRBV10-2	NA	TRBJ1-2	TGCGCCAGCAGTGCGGTCTCACAGGCCCAAACAGGGGAGGGCTACACCTTC	CASSAVSQAQTGEGYTF
TRBD1	TRBV5-1	NA	TRBJ1-1	TGCGCCAGCAGCTTGGAGTTACAACAGGGGGCGCTAGGTACTGAAGCTTTCTTT	CASSLELQQGALGTEAFF
NA	TRBV9	NA	TRBJ2-1	TGTGCCAGCAGCAACCGACTAGTCGAACACAATGAGCAGTTCTTC	CASSNRLVEHNEQFF
TRBD2	TRBV6-1	NA	TRBJ2-5	TGTGCCAGCAGACCGACTAGCACAGAGACCCAGTACTTC	CASRPTSTETQYF